This T cell receptor (beta chain) was recorded in a study of blood T cell repertoires in COVID-19. About the study: Sources were T cells, B-cell-depleted T cells, or PBMCs; the material itself was cDNA or gDNA.

Clones were sequenced by immunoSEQ multiplex PCR, and TCRdb holds only the in-frame ones, with some missing. The data hold hundreds of thousands of clones, with roughly 80% observed a single time. Cohorts were based on clinical histories the participants reported. Within 2 weeks of study entry, exposed participants had contacted a PCR-confirmed or clinician-diagnosed COVID-19 case. The CDR3 totals 12 residues. The germline CDR1 and CDR2 sequences are SGHAT and FQNNGV. V lost 2 bases and J lost 5, with 5 bases in between. This chain connects TRBV11-2 to TRBJ2-3; D call uncertain. Specimen: PBMCs or T cells enriched from blood (not recorded which). The source of this sequence is a woman in her fifties or sixties who had been exposed to COVID-19. The CDR3 here is CASSLSEDTQYF. CDR3 in DNA: TGTGCCAGCAGCTTAAGCGAAGATACGCAGTATTTT.